This T cell receptor beta chain originates from a study of blood T cell repertoires in COVID-19. In the study overall: Sites across the United States, Italy and Spain contributed samples from acute and convalescent COVID-19. The cDNA or gDNA used as material had been derived from T cells, B-cell-depleted T cells, or PBMCs.

V lost 0 bases and J lost 6, with 5 bases in between. The CDR3 has 13 residues. Looked up from germline, CDR1 is MRHNA and CDR2 is SNTAGT. Profiling relied on immunoSEQ multiplex PCR, and the TCRdb table lists in-frame clones only, not all of them. In the table there are approximately 78,000 clones, around four fifths of which are singletons. The sequenced material came from peripheral blood. J is TRBJ2-2 and V is TRBV6-4, with a possible D match to TRBD2 (5 bases). This clonotype originated in a woman older than 75 with acute or convalescent COVID-19. The CDR3 DNA follows: TGTGCCAGCAGTGACTCCGGGGCCGGGGAGCTGTTTTTT. Its protein product is CASSDSGAGELFF.